This record looks at one TCR beta chain sequence and its context. Original processing notes: From reference gene primer amplification, estimates of nucleated cell counts were derived. Only in-frame clones appear in the TCRdb table, and some are missing; sequencing was by immunoSEQ multiplex PCR. V and J calls and clone size follow that table, whereas D and trimming were derived from the DNA. The sample holds 260,000 or so clones, roughly 90% seen once. The data belong to a study of blood T cell repertoires in COVID-19. Study-level background: Spain, Italy and the United States supplied samples that represented acute and convalescent COVID-19.

V was cut by 4 bases and J by 2 bases, with 16 bases left in between. Germline lookup yields CDR1 KGHSH and CDR2 LQKENI. The CDR3 length is 16 residues. Sequencing was done on a sample of peripheral blood. The gene calls are TRBV18 and TRBJ2-3; TRBD2 is a possible D gene (6 bases). The clonotype comes from a human donor in a cohort sampled during active COVID-19. CDR3 residues: CASSLGLARNTDTQYF. The DNA of the CDR3 is TGTGCCAGCTCACTGGGCCTAGCGCGTAACACAGATACGCAGTATTTT.